The 18 T cell receptor beta chains in this list originate from one sample, sequenced in a study of T-cell reconstitution after alpha-beta-depleted transplantation in children. This sample's TCRbeta library carried unique molecular identifier barcodes. Using its own MiXCR run on the PCR reads, TCRdb lists one record per CDR3 protein. The sample records around 370,000 distinct CDR3 sequences, about 9.4% being singletons. The sequences come from PBMCs from the stem cell graft donor, collected from the stem cell graft. The source is a human donor who donated a stem cell graft to a child with acute lymphoblastic leukemia.

The chain uses TRBV3-1 and TRBJ2-1; TRBD1 aligns across 8 bases. With 2 bases clipped from V and 6 bases from J, the junction kept 9 bases outside the gene matches. The CDR3 runs to 16 residues. Germline loops: CDR1 LGHDT, CDR2 YNNKEL (reference sequence). CDR3 protein: CASSQPADRGLNEQFF. The DNA of the CDR3 is TGTGCCAGCAGCCAACCCGCTGACAGGGGTCTCAATGAGCAGTTCTTC.

By proportion, this clonotype is medium-sized. The V call is TRBV7-9, the J call TRBJ1-5; D gene ambiguous. The CDR3 is made up of 12 amino acids. V shed 7 bases and J shed 3 bases, with 7 bases lying between them. Germline-derived CDR1 and CDR2 are SEHNR and FQNEAQ (reference sequence). CDR3 region: CASTQDNQPQHF. The CDR3 DNA reads TGTGCCAGCACCCAGGACAATCAGCCCCAGCATTTT.

The V call is TRBV18, the J call TRBJ2-1, with 13 bases lining up with TRBD2. Unmatched junction bases numbered 14, after V lost 4 bases and J lost 8 bases. The CDR3 spans 18 residues. Looked up from germline, CDR1 is KGHSH and CDR2 is LQKENI. CDR3 residues: CASSQLYRTSGRVYEQFF. CDR3 coding DNA: TGTGCCAGCTCACAACTATACCGGACTAGCGGGAGAGTCTATGAGCAGTTCTTC.

This clonotype was observed a few times. The CDR3 DNA sequence: TGTGCCAGCAGCCAAGATTCCGGGGGTTGGAACGAGCAGTACTTC. This encodes CASSQDSGGWNEQYF. The V call is TRBV3-1, the J call TRBJ2-7; D perhaps matches TRBD2 (6 bases). This CDR3 region has 15 residues. Germline V gene data show CDR1 as LGHDT and CDR2 as YNNKEL (reference sequence). V was clipped by 0 bases and J by 5 bases, with 14 bases between them.

This clonotype was counted between two and nine times. This chain links TRBV7-9 with TRBJ1-1, with D possibly being TRBD1 (5 bases). Between the trimmed V and J ends, which lost 6 bases and 1 base, there was a span of 21 bases. The CDR3 spans 17 residues. Germline V gives CDR1 SEHNR, CDR2 FQNEAQ (reference sequence). The CDR3 loop reads CASSFGKGSSENTEAFF. CDR3 DNA: TGTGCCAGCAGTTTCGGGAAGGGGAGTTCAGAGAACACTGAAGCTTTCTTT.

This clonotype was observed a few times. At one of its ends the junction is not consistent with the germline gene, which may arise from a read error. The genes are TRBV20-1 and TRBJ1-2, with D maybe TRBD1 (6 bases). The length of the CDR3 is 16 residues. Germline values: CDR1 DFQATT, CDR2 SNEGSKA (reference sequence). CDR3 coding DNA: TGTAGTGCTTCGAGTTCCGGGACACTCTCTAACTATGGCTACACCTTC. Encoded protein: CSASSSGTLSNYGYTF.

On this clonotype itself: This may be a read error: a much more frequent sequence differs by one nucleotide. The gene calls are TRBV12-3 or TRBV12-4 and TRBJ2-6; no clear D. Trimming cost V 5 bases and J 0 bases, with 8 bases left between them. This CDR3 is 15 amino acids long. The CDR3 reads CASSLGRSGANVLTF. DNA of the CDR3: TGTGCCAGCAGTCTAGGGCGCTCTGGGGCCAACGTCCTGACTTTC.

The rearrangement links TRBV7-2 to TRBJ2-2, with D hard to call. CDR1 is SGHTA and CDR2 is FQGNSA in the germline V gene. This CDR3 has 16 residues. Trimming stripped 7 bases from V and 0 bases from J, with 15 bases between. CDR3 coding DNA: TGTGCCAGCAACCTAAGATTGACCGCGAACACCGGGGAGCTGTTTTTT. This gives the protein CASNLRLTANTGELFF.

The chain couples TRBV5-1 to TRBJ1-2; 7 bases are a match to TRBD1. CDR1 SGHRS and CDR2 YFSETQ come from the germline V gene. V was pared by 3 bases and J by 3 bases, with 11 bases of the junction left unmatched. The CDR3 consists of 16 residues. This CDR3 reads CASSWGQGELHYGYTF. Here the CDR3 DNA reads TGCGCCAGCAGCTGGGGCCAGGGGGAGTTGCACTATGGCTACACCTTC. Looking up the rest from reference TRBV5-1 and TRBJ1-2 gives the full variable domain: KAGVTQTPRYLIKTRGQQVTLSCSPISGHRSVSWYQQTPGQGLQFLFEYFSETQRNKGNFPGRFSGRQFSNSRSEMNVSTLELGDSALYLCASSWGQGELHYGYTFGSGTRLTVV.

The chain joins TRBV2 to TRBJ2-2; 7 nucleotides agree with TRBD1. The CDR3 sequence is 14 residues long. Germline loops: CDR1 SNHLY, CDR2 FYNNEI. V was pared by 7 bases and J by 6 bases, with 8 bases of the junction left unmatched. The CDR3 region is CASKETGRAGELFF. CDR3 nucleotides: TGTGCCAGCAAGGAGACAGGGCGGGCCGGGGAGCTGTTTTTT.

In this sample, this clonotype turned up a few times. The chain uses TRBV5-1 and TRBJ2-7, with 8 bases matching TRBD2. The germline gives CDR1 SGHRS, CDR2 YFSETQ. This CDR3 has 14 residues. With 4 bases clipped from V and 6 bases from J, the junction kept 9 bases outside the gene matches. The CDR3 is CASSGSGTGLEQYF. In DNA form, the CDR3 reads TGCGCCAGCAGCGGTAGCGGGACGGGGCTCGAGCAGTACTTC.

The chain employs TRBV20-1 and TRBJ2-7, with D perhaps matching TRBD2 (5 bases). The CDR3 totals 15 residues. With 0 bases removed from V and 0 bases from J, the gap between germline ends came to 12 bases. Germline CDR1 and CDR2: DFQATT and SNEGSKA (reference sequence). The CDR3 loop reads CSARDSAGLSYEQYF. In DNA form, the CDR3 reads TGCAGTGCTAGAGATTCCGCGGGTCTCTCCTACGAGCAGTACTTC.

This clonotype showed up just a few times. The chain recombines TRBV6-5 with TRBJ2-7; no firm D call. The germline gives CDR1 MNHEY, CDR2 SVGAGI. The CDR3 is made up of 11 amino acids. Trimming left V 6 bases short and J 3 bases short, with 6 bases between. The DNA for the CDR3 is TGTGCCAGCAGGCACGACTACGAGCAGTACTTC. Translation gives CASRHDYEQYF.

The rearrangement links TRBV4-1 to TRBJ2-5; D might be TRBD1 (6 bases). The V gene's germline CDR1 is MGHRA and CDR2 YSYEKL. Trimming took off 4 bases at V and 5 bases at J, with 20 bases between the two ends. The CDR3 sequence is 16 residues long. The CDR3 coding sequence is TGCGCCAGCAGCCCCAACAGGGAAAGGGCGTCGGAGACCCAGTACTTC. It codes for CASSPNRERASETQYF.

This clonotype is a singleton in its sample. The rearrangement joins TRBV7-2 to TRBJ2-5; perhaps D is TRBD1 or TRBD2 (6 bases each). Deletions cut 5 bases from V and 7 bases from J, with 14 bases between. Per the germline V gene, CDR1 is SGHTA and CDR2 is FQGNSA. This CDR3 region has 13 residues. CDR3 DNA sequence: TGTGCCAGCAGCCCTCGACAGGAGGGGACCCAGTACTTC. The encoded protein is CASSPRQEGTQYF.

This sequence joins TRBV7-9 and TRBJ2-3, with a possible D match to TRBD2 (6 bases). Germline V gives CDR1 SEHNR, CDR2 FQNEAQ (reference sequence). The CDR3 spans 16 residues. Trimming took off 1 base at V and 0 bases at J, with 11 bases between the two ends. In nucleotides, the CDR3 is TGTGCCAGCAGCTTAGATTCGGGAGAAAGCACAGATACGCAGTATTTT. Translated: CASSLDSGESTDTQYF.

This clonotype was found many times. The genes are TRBV4-2 and TRBJ2-1; D gene ambiguous. CDR1 and CDR2 (germline): LGHNA, YNFKEQ. The length of the CDR3 is 16 residues. V was trimmed by 2 bases and J by 3 bases, leaving 14 bases between them. The CDR3, as DNA: TGTGCCAGCAGCCAAATTTTGTCGGCTCTCTACAATGAGCAGTTCTTC. Protein sequence: CASSQILSALYNEQFF.

The gene calls are TRBV7-2 and TRBJ2-7, with 7 bases lining up with TRBD2. V shed 3 bases and J 2 bases; nucleotides not matched to a gene: 7. Germline V lookup: CDR1 SGHTA, CDR2 FQGNSA. This CDR3 region has 15 residues. For the CDR3, the DNA is TGTGCCAGCAGCTTGGGGGGGACGGGCCCCTACGAGCAGTACTTC. Translating gives CASSLGGTGPYEQYF.